These 10 T cell receptor beta chains originate from one sample sequenced in a study of cytomegalovirus exposure and HLA in healthy donors. With 60 Vbeta and 13 Jbeta primers, the PCR was carried out. Method: immunoSEQ multiplex PCR; TCRdb's copy keeps in-frame clones and lacks some. The data show around 300,000 clones, around four fifths seen once. The sequenced sample consisted of PBMCs. These receptors were collected from a woman aged 40-49 years in good health and CMV-seropositive.

This clone appeared a single time. The V call is TRBV14, the J call TRBJ2-1; D could derive from TRBD1 or TRBD2 (12 bases each). Germline CDR1 SGHDN, CDR2 FVKESK. The CDR3 is 20 amino acids. The V end lost 3 bases, the J end lost 10 bases, and 34 bases lay between the germline ends. CDR3 DNA: TGTGCCAGCAGCCACTACGGGCGGGGACAGGGGGCAGGACTAGCGGGAGAGCAGTTCTTC. This translates into CASSHYGRGQGAGLAGEQFF.

The chain has TRBV30 and TRBJ1-4; 8 nucleotides match TRBD1. Germline assignment: CDR1 GTSNPN and CDR2 SVGIG (reference sequence). CDR3 length: 14 amino acids. Germline trimming cut 3 bases from V and 7 bases from J; bases unmatched to any gene: 7. The chain's CDR3 is CAWRVGQASEKLFF. The CDR3 DNA follows: TGTGCCTGGAGAGTGGGACAGGCATCTGAAAAACTGTTTTTT.

The CDR3 coding sequence is TGCAGCGTTGAATTGGGGACAGGGACCTACGAGCAGTACTTC. Translated: CSVELGTGTYEQYF. V usage is TRBV29-1 and J usage is TRBJ2-7; TRBD1 matches at 9 bases. The CDR3 runs to 14 residues. Germline CDR1 reads SQVTM; CDR2 reads ANQGSEA. V shed 2 bases and J 2 bases; nucleotides not matched to a gene: 4.

This sequence joins TRBV19 and TRBJ2-3, with a weak D call TRBD2 (6 bases). With 6 bases removed from V and 4 bases from J, the gap between germline ends came to 11 bases. CDR3 size: 13 residues. CDR1 LNHDA and CDR2 SQIVND come from the germline V gene (reference sequence). CDR3 sequence (DNA): TGTGCCAGTAGATTACTAGCAGCAGATACGCAGTATTTT. Its translation: CASRLLAADTQYF.

The gene calls are TRBV27 and TRBJ2-7, with D possibly being TRBD2 (6 bases). The CDR3 has 14 residues. CDR1 is MNHEY, CDR2 SMNVEV, per germline (reference sequence). V was trimmed by 5 bases and J by 4 bases, leaving 15 bases between them. The CDR3 reads CASSPLGGAYEQYF. The CDR3 nucleotides read TGTGCCAGCAGTCCGTTGGGGGGAGCGTACGAGCAGTACTTC.

The chain links TRBV10-3 to TRBJ2-7, with TRBD1 matching 9 bases. Germline assignment: CDR1 ENHRY and CDR2 SYGVKD. V lost 8 bases to trimming and J lost 5 bases; unmatched junction nucleotides: 10. The CDR3 is 14 amino acids. The CDR3 region has the DNA TGTGCCATCGGACCGGGACAGGGTCCCCACGAGCAGTACTTC. Residues: CAIGPGQGPHEQYF.

The chain is built from TRBV4-1 and TRBJ2-7, with 12 bases fitting TRBD2. In germline, CDR1 is MGHRA, CDR2 YSYEKL. V was clipped by 0 bases and J by 0 bases; unmatched bases: 3. The CDR3 length is 17 residues. CDR3 sequence reads: CASSQDWTSGDSYEQYF. DNA of the CDR3: TGCGCCAGCAGCCAAGATTGGACTAGCGGGGACTCCTACGAGCAGTACTTC.

Of note for this clone: Distinct nucleotide sequences in the sample also encode this CDR3. The chain employs TRBV7-8 and TRBJ1-3, with D unresolved. The CDR3 sequence is 12 residues long. The ends were cut back, 5 bases at V and 4 bases at J, with 6 bases in the middle. Per germline, CDR1 SGHVS and CDR2 FQNEAQ. The CDR3 sequence: CASSPPGNTIYF. The CDR3 nucleotides read TGTGCCAGCAGCCCCCCAGGAAACACCATATATTTT.

V gene TRBV11-3 combines with J gene TRBJ2-3, with D uncertain. Germline V gene lookup returns CDR1 SGHNT and CDR2 YENEEA. The CDR3 sequence is 12 residues long. The V end was cut by 3 bases, the J end by 15 bases, with 16 bases between. CDR3 amino acids: CASSFTVNDLYF. As DNA, the CDR3 is TGTGCCAGCAGCTTTACAGTTAACGATCTATATTTT.

The gene calls are TRBV15 and TRBJ1-3; TRBD1 matches 7 bases. The CDR3 contains 14 residues. V lost 9 bases to trimming and J lost 2 bases; unmatched junction nucleotides: 7. Germline CDR1 reads LNHNV; CDR2 reads YYDKDF (reference sequence). This CDR3 reads CATKQGNPGNTIYF. CDR3 sequence (DNA): TGTGCCACTAAACAGGGGAATCCTGGAAACACCATATATTTT.